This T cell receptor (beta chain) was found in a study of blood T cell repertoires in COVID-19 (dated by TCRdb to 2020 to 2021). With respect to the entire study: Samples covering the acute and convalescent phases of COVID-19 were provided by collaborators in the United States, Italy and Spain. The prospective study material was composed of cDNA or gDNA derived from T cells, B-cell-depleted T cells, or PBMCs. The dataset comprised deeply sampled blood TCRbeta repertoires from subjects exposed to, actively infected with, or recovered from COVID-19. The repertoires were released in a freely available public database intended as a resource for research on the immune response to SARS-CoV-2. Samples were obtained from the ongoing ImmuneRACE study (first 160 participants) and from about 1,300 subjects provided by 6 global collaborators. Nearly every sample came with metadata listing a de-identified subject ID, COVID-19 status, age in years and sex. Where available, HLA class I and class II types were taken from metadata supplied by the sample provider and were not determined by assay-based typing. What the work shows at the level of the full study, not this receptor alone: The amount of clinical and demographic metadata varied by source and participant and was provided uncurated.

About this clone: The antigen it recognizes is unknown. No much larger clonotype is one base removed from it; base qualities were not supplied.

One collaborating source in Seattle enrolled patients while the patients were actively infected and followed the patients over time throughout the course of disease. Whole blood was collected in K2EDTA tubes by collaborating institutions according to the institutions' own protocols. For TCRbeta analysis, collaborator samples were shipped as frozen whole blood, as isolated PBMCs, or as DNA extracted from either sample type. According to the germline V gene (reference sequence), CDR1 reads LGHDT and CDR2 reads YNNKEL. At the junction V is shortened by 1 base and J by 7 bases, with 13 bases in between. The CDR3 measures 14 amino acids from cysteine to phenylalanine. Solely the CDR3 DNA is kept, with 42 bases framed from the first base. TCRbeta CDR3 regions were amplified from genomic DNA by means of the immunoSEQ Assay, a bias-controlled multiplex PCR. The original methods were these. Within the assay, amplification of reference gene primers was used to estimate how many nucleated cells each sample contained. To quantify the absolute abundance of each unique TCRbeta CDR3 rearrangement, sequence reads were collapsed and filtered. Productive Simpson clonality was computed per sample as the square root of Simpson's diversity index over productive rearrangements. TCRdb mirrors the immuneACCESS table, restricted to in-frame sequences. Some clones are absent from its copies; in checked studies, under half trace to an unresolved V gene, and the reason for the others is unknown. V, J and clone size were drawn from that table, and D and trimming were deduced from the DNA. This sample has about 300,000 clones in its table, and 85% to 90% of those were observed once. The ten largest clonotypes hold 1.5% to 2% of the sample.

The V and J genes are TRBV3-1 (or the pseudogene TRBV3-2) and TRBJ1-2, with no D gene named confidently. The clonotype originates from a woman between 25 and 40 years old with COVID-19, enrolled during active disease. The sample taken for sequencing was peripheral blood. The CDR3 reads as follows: CASSQGLAAGGYTF. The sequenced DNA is TGTGCCAGCAGCCAAGGCCTGGCTGCTGGTGGCTACACCTTC.